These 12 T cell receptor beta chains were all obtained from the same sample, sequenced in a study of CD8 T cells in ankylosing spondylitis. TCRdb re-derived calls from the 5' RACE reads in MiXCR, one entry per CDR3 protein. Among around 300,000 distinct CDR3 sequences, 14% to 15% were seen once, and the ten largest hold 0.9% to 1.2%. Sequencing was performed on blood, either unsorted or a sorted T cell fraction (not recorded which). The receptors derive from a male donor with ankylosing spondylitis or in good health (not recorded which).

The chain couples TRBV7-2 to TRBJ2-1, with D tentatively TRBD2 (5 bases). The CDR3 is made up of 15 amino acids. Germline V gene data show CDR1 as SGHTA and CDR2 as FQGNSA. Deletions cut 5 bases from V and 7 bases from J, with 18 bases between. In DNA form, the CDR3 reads TGTGCCAGCAGCGCAGACTTGCTCCCGGGGAATGAGCAGTTCTTC. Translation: CASSADLLPGNEQFF.

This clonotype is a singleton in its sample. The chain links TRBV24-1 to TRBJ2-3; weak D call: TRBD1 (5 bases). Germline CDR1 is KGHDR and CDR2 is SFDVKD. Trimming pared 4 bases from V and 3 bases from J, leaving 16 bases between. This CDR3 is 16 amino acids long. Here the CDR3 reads CATSERGSLRTDTQYF. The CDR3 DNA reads TGTGCCACCAGTGAAAGGGGATCCCTAAGAACAGATACGCAGTATTTT.

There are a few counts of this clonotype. The CDR3, as DNA: TGTGCCAGCAGTTCGGGACTGGCCTACGAGCAGTACTTC. Translation: CASSSGLAYEQYF. The chain couples TRBV27 to TRBJ2-7, with a tentative D call TRBD2 (6 bases). Trimming shortened V by 4 bases and J by 2 bases, and 9 bases separated the two germline ends. Germline loops: CDR1 MNHEY, CDR2 SMNVEV (reference sequence). This CDR3 has 13 residues.

The CDR3 sequence is CASTLGLTSQETQYF. The CDR3 DNA sequence: TGCGCCAGCACCTTAGGACTCACCTCCCAAGAGACCCAGTACTTC. The J gene is TRBJ2-5, the V gene TRBV5-1; possible D gene TRBD2, 5 bases. V lost 6 bases and J 1 base, leaving 16 bases between the germline ends. Germline CDR1 SGHRS, CDR2 YFSETQ. CDR3 size: 15 residues. Combining the CDR3 with reference TRBV5-1 and TRBJ2-5 gives the whole variable domain KAGVTQTPRYLIKTRGQQVTLSCSPISGHRSVSWYQQTPGQGLQFLFEYFSETQRNKGNFPGRFSGRQFSNSRSEMNVSTLELGDSALYLCASTLGLTSQETQYFGPGTRLLVL.

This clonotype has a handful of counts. The DNA of the CDR3 is TGTGCCAGCAGCGTAAGCGTTACCACTGAAGCTTTCTTT. Translating gives CASSVSVTTEAFF. The V call is TRBV9, the J call TRBJ1-1; D ambiguous. From germline, CDR1 is SGDLS and CDR2 YYNGEE. The CDR3 totals 13 residues. Trimming removed 1 base from V and 4 bases from J, with 8 bases in between.

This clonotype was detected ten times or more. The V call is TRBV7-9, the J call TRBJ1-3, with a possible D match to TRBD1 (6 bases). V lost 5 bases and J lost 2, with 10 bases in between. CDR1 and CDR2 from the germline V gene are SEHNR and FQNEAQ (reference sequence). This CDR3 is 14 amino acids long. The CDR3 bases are TGTGCCAGCAGCCTGAGGACAGCTGGAAACACCATATATTTT. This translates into CASSLRTAGNTIYF. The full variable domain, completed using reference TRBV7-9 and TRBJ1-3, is DTGVSQNPRHKITKRGQNVTFRCDPISEHNRLYWYRQTLGQGPEFLTYFQNEAQLEKSRLLSDRFSAERPKGSFSTLEIQRTEQGDSAMYLCASSLRTAGNTIYFGEGSWLTVV.

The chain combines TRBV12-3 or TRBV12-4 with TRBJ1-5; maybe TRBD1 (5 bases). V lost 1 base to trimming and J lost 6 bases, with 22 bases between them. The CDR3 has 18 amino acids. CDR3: CASSLGTGPQFPGQPQHF. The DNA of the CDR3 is TGTGCCAGCAGTTTAGGCACAGGCCCCCAATTCCCCGGTCAGCCCCAGCATTTT.

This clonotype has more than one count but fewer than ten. The CDR3 DNA follows: TGTGCCAGCAGCTGGCGCGAGAACACCGGGGAGCTGTTTTTT. Amino acid sequence: CASSWRENTGELFF. The chain has TRBV5-6 and TRBJ2-2; D is unresolved. The germline V gene has CDR1 SGHDT and CDR2 YYEEEE. The CDR3 is 14 residues long. The ends were cut back, 3 bases at V and 1 base at J, with 7 bases in the middle.

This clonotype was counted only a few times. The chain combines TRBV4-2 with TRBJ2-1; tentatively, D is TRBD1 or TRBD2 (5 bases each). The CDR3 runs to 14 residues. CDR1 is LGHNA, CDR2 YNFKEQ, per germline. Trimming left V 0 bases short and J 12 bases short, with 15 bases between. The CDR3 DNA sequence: TGTGCCAGCAGCCAAGATGGGACGTTGGGGACGCAGTTCTTC. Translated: CASSQDGTLGTQFF.

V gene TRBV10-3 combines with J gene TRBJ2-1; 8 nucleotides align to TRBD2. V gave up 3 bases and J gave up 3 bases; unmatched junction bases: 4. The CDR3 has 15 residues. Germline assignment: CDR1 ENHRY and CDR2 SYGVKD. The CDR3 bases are TGTGCCATCAGTGATACAGCGGGGGTCTACAATGAGCAGTTCTTC. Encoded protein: CAISDTAGVYNEQFF.

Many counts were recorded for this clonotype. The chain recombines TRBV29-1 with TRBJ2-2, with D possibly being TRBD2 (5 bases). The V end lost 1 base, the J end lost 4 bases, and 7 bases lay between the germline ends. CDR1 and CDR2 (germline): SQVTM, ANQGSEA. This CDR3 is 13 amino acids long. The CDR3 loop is CSVEAGGTGELFF. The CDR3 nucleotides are TGCAGCGTTGAAGCAGGAGGCACCGGGGAGCTGTTTTTT.

The CDR3 bases are TGTGCCAGCAGCTGGACCGGACAGGGTGCCTACGAGCAGTACTTC. This codes for CASSWTGQGAYEQYF. V gene TRBV5-6 combines with J gene TRBJ2-7, with 8 bases matching TRBD1. Germline assignment: CDR1 SGHDT and CDR2 YYEEEE. The CDR3 is made up of 15 amino acids. The junction had 7 bases not matched to a gene; V was cut back by 3 bases and J by 2 bases.